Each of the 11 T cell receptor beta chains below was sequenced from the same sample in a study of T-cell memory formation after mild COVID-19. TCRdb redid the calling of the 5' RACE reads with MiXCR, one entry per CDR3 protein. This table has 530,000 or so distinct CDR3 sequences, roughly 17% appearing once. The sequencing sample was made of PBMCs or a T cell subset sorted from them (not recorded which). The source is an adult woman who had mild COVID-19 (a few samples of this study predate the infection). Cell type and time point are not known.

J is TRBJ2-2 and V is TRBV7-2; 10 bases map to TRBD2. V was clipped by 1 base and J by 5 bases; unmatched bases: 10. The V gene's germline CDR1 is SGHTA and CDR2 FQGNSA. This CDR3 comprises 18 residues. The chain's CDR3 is CASSLVFQRGGRTGELFF. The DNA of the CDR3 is TGTGCCAGCAGCTTAGTGTTCCAGCGGGGGGGCCGGACCGGGGAGCTGTTTTTT. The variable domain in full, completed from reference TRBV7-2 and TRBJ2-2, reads GAGVSQSPSNKVTEKGKDVELRCDPISGHTALYWYRQSLGQGLEFLIYFQGNSAPDKSGLPSDRFSAERTGGSVSTLTIQRTQQEDSAVYLCASSLVFQRGGRTGELFFGEGSRLTVL.

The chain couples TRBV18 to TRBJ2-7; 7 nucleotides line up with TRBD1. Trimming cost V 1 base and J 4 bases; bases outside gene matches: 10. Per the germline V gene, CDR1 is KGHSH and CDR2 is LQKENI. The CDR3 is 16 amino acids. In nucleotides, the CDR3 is TGTGCCAGCTCACCACTCCAAGGGGGCGACTGGTACGAGCAGTACTTC. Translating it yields CASSPLQGGDWYEQYF.

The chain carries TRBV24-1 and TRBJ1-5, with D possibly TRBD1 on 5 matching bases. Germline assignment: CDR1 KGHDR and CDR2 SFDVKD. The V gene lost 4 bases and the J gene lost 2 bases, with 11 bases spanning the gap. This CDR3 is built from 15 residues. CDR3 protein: CATSEGTVRNQPQHF. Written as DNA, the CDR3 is TGTGCCACCAGTGAGGGGACGGTACGCAATCAGCCCCAGCATTTT.

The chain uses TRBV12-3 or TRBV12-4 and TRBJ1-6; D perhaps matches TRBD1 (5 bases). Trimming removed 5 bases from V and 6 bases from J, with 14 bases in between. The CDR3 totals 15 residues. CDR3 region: CASSMTGRGNSPLHF. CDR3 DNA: TGTGCCAGCAGTATGACGGGACGGGGTAATTCACCCCTCCACTTT.

The CDR3 spells CASSLLRGVRDTQYF. CDR3 DNA: TGTGCCAGCAGCTTACTCCGGGGGGTGAGAGATACGCAGTATTTT. This chain uses TRBV11-2 with TRBJ2-3, with TRBD2 identical over 7 bases. The CDR3 contains 15 residues. V gave up 2 bases and J gave up 5 bases; unmatched junction bases: 7. Germline CDR1 and CDR2: SGHAT and FQNNGV.

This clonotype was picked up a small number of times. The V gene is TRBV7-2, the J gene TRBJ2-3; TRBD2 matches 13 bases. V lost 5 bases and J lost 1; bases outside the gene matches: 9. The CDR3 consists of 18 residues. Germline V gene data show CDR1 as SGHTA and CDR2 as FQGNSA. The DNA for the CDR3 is TGTGCCAGCAGCCTCACTAGCGGGAGGGCTGTCGGCACAGATACGCAGTATTTT. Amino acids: CASSLTSGRAVGTDTQYF.

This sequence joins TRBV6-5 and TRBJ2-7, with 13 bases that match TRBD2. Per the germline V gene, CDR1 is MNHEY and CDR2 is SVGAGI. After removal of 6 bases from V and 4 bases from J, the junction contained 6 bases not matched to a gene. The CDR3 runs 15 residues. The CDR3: CASRGLTSGRYEQYF. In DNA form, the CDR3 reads TGTGCCAGCAGGGGCCTGACTAGCGGGAGGTACGAGCAGTACTTC.

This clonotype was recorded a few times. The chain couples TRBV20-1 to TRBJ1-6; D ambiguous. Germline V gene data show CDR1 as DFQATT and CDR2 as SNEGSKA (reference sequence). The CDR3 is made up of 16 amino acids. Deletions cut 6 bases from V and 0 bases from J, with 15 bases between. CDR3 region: CSAATTGSSYNSPLHF. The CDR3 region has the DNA TGCAGTGCCGCTACGACGGGTAGCTCCTATAATTCACCCCTCCACTTT.

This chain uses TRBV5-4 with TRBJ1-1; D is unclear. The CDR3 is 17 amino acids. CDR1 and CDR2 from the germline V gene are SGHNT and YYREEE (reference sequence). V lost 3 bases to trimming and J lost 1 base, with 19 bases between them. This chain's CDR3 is CASSSTASQWENTEAFF. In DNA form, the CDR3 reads TGTGCCAGCAGCTCCACGGCAAGTCAATGGGAGAACACTGAAGCTTTCTTT. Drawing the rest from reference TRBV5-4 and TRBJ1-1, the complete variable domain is ETGVTQSPTHLIKTRGQQVTLRCSSQSGHNTVSWYQQALGQGPQFIFQYYREEENGRGNFPPRFSGLQFPNYSSELNVNALELDDSALYLCASSSTASQWENTEAFFGQGTRLTVV.

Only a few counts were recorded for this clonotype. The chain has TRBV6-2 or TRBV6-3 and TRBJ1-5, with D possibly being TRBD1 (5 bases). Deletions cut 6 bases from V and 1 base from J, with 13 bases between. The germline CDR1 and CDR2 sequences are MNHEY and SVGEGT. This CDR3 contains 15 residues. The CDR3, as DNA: TGTGCCAGCAGACCCCAGGGTTCAAGCAATCAGCCCCAGCATTTT. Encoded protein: CASRPQGSSNQPQHF.

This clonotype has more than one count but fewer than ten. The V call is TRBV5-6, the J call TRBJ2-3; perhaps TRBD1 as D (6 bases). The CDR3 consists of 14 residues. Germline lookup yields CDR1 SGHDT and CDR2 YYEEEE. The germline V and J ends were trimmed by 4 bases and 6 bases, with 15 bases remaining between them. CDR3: CASSLNRVADTQYF. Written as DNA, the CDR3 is TGTGCCAGCAGCCTAAACAGGGTAGCGGATACGCAGTATTTT.